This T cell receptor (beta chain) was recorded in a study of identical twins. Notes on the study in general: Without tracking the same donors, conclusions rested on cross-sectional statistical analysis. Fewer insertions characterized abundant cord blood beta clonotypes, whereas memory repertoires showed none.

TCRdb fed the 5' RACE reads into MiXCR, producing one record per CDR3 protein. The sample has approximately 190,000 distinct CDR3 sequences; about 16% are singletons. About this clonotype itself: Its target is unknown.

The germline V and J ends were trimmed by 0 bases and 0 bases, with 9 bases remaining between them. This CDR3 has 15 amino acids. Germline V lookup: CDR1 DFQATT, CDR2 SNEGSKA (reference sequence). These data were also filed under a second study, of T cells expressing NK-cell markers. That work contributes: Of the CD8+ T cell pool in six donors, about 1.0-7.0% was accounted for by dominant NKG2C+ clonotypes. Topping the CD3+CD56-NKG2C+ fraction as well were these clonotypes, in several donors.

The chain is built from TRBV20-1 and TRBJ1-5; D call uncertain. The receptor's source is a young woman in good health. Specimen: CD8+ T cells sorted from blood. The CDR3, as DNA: TGCAGTGCTAGAGAACGTACATATAGCAATCAGCCCCAGCATTTT. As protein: CSARERTYSNQPQHF.